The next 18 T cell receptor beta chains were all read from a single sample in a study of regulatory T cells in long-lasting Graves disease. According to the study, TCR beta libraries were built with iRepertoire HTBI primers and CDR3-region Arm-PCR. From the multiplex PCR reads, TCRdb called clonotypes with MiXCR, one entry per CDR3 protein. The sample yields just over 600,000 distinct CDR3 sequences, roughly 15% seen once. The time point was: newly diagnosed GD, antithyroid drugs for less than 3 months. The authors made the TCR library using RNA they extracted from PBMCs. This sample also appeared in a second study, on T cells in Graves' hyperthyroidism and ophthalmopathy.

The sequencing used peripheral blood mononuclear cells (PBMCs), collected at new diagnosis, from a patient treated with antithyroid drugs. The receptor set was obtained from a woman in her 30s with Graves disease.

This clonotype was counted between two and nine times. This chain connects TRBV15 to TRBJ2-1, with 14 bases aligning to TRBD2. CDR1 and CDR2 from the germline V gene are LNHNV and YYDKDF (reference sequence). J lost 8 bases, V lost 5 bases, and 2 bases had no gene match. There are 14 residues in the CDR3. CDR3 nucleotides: TGTGCCACCAGCGGGACTAGCGGGAGCCATGAGCAGTTCTTC. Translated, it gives CATSGTSGSHEQFF.

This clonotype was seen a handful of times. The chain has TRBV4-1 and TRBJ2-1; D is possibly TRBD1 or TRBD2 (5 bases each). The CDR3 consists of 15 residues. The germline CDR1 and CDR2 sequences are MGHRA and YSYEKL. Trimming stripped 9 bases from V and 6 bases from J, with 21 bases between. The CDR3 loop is CASSDRGGSSNEQFF. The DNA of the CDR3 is TGCGCCAGTTCCGATAGGGGCGGGTCGAGCAATGAGCAGTTCTTC.

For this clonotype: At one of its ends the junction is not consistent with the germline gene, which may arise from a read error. The CDR3 DNA reads as TGTACCAGCAGTTCAGGACGTTTAGGTAGTGAGCAGTTCTTC. This encodes CTSSSGRLGSEQFF. V gene TRBV6-2 or TRBV6-3 combines with J gene TRBJ2-1, with D hard to call. The CDR3 consists of 14 residues. CDR1 is MNHEY, CDR2 SVGEGT, per germline.

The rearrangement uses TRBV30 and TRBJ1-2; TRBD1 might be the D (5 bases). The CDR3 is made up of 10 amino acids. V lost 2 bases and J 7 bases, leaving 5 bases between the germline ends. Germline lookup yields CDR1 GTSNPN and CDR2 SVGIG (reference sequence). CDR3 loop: CAWSRGGYTF. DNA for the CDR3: TGTGCCTGGAGTAGGGGTGGCTACACCTTC.

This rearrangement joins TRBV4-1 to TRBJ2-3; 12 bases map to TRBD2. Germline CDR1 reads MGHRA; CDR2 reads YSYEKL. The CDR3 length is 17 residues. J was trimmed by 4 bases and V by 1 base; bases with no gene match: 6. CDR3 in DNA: TGCGCCAGCAGCCAAGGGACTAGCGGGACGTTCGCAGATACGCAGTATTTT. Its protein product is CASSQGTSGTFADTQYF.

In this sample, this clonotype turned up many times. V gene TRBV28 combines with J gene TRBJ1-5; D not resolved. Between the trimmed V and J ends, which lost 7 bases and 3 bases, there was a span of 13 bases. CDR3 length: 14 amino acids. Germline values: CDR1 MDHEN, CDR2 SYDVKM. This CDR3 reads CASNGVLTNQPQHF. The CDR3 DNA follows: TGTGCCAGCAACGGTGTGCTAACCAATCAGCCCCAGCATTTT.

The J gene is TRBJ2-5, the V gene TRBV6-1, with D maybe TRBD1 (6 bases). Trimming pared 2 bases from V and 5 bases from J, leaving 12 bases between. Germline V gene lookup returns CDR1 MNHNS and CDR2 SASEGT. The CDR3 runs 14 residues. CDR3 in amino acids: CASSEIQGTETQYF. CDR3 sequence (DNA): TGTGCCAGCAGTGAAATACAGGGCACGGAGACCCAGTACTTC.

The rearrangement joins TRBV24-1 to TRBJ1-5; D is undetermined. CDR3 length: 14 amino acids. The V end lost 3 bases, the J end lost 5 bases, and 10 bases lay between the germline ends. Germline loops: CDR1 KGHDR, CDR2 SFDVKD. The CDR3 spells CATSDQTGYQPQHF. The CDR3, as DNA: TGTGCCACCAGTGATCAAACCGGATATCAGCCCCAGCATTTT.

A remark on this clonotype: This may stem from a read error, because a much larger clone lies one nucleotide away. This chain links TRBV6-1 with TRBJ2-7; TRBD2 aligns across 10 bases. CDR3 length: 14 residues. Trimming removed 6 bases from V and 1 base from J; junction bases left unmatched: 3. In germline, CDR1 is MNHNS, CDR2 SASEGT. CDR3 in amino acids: CASRELAGSYEQYF. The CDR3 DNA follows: TGTGCCAGCAGAGAACTAGCGGGGTCCTACGAGCAGTACTTC.

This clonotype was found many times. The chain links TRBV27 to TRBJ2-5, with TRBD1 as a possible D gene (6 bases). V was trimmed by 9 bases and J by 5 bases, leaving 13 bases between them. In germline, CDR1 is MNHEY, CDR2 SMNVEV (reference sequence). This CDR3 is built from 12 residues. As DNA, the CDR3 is TGTGCCAGTAGCGAAGGGGGTGAGACCCAGTACTTC. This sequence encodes CASSEGGETQYF.

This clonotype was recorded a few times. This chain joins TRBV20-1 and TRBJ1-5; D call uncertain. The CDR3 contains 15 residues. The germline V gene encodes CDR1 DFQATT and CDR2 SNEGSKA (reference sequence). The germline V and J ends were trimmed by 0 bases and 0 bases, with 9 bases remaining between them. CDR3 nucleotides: TGCAGTGCTAGAGAGTGGAGCTATAGCAATCAGCCCCAGCATTTT. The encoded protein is CSAREWSYSNQPQHF.

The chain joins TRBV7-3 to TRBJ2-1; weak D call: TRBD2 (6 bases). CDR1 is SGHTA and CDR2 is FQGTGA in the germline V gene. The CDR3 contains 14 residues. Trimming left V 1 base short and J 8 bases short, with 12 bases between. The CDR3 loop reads CASSLSPTRDEQFF. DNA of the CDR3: TGTGCCAGCAGCTTAAGCCCGACTAGAGATGAGCAGTTCTTC.

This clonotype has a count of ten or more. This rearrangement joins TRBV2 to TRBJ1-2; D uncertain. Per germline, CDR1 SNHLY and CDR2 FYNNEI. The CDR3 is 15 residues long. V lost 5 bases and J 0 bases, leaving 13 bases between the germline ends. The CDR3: CASSHKAGTNYGYTF. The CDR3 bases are TGTGCCAGCAGTCATAAAGCAGGAACTAACTATGGCTACACCTTC.

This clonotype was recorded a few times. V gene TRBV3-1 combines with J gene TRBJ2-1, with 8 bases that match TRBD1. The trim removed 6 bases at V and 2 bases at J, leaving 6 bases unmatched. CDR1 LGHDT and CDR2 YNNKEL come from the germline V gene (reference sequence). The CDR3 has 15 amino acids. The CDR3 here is CASRPGQGAYNEQFF. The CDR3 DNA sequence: TGTGCCAGCAGACCCGGACAGGGAGCCTACAATGAGCAGTTCTTC.

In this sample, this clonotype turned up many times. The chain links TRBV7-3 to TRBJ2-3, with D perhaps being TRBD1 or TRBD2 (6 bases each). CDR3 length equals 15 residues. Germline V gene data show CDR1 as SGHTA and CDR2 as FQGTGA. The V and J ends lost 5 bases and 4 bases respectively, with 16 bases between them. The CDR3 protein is CASSPQGGGPDTQYF. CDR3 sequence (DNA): TGTGCCAGCAGCCCACAGGGTGGGGGGCCAGATACGCAGTATTTT.

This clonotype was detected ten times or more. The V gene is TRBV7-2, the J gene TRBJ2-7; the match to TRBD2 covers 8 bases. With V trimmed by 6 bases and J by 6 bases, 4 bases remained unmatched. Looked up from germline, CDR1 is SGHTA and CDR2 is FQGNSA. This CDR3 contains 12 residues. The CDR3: CASSLSGTEQYF. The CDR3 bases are TGTGCCAGCAGTCTTAGCGGGACCGAGCAGTACTTC.

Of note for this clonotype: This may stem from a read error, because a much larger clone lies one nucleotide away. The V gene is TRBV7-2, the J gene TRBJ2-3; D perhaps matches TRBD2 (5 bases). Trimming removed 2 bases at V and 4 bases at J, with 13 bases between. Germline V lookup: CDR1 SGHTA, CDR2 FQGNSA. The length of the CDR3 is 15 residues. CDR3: CASSLNRFSADTQYF. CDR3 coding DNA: TGTGCCAGCAGCTTAAACCGATTTAGCGCAGATACGCAGTATTTT.

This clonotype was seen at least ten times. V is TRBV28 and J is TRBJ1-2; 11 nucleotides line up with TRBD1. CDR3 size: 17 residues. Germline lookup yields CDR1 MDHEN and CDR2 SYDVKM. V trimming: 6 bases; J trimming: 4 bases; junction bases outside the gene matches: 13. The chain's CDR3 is CASRAGTGGPFSYGYTF. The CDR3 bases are TGTGCCAGCAGAGCCGGGACAGGGGGTCCTTTTAGCTATGGCTACACCTTC.